This entry describes one T cell receptor (beta chain). What it binds is unknown. The data were obtained in a study of blood T cells in healthy people across ages. Study-level results: Unknown donor CMV status possibly confounded expanded clonotype changes. Long-lived and aged donors differed, with more naive CD4+ cells and higher diversity in the long-lived.

Then a second PCR, running roughly 7 to 11 cycles, was carried out with a sample-barcoded 5' primer and a J-beta primer mix. In TCRdb, the 5' RACE reads were re-called with MiXCR into one record per CDR3 protein. The sample has about 940,000 distinct CDR3 sequences; 45% to 50% are singletons. The CDR3 has 13 residues. V dropped 5 bases and J dropped 3 bases, with 14 bases sitting between them. Looked up from germline, CDR1 is DFQATT and CDR2 is SNEGSKA (reference sequence). This clonotype was obtained from a man aged 25 to 40 in good health. The chain links TRBV20-1 to TRBJ2-7, with D possibly matching TRBD1 (5 bases). Sequenced input: blood. The CDR3 DNA is TGCAGTGCTCCCTGGGGCGTCAACTACGAGCAGTACTTC. It translates to CSAPWGVNYEQYF.